Described below is a single T cell receptor beta chain sequence and its context. What it binds is not known. TCRdb's copy holds only in-frame clones and misses some; the assay was immunoSEQ multiplex PCR. This table holds 5,500 to 8,500 clones, less than 80% found once. The data stem from a study of tumor-infiltrating lymphocytes in localized non-small cell lung cancer. Across the whole study: Patients included smokers and never-smokers with various histologies, some sampled after neoadjuvant chemotherapy. Resected tumor was paired with non-adjacent uninvolved lung from the same patient. Study-level points and caveats: Recurrence-free survival showed no association with tumor T-cell fraction. T-cell fraction did not differ between immunotypes IM1 and IM2.

Trimming took 4 bases from V and 7 from J, leaving 15 bases between them. Germline CDR1 is SGHKS and CDR2 is YYEKEE (reference sequence). This CDR3 spans 15 amino acids. What was sequenced was lung tumor tissue. The TCR comes from a human donor with non-small cell lung cancer. The chain has TRBV5-5 and TRBJ1-6, with D tentatively TRBD1 (6 bases). CDR3 residues: CASSPDGRGNSPLHF. The CDR3 nucleotides read TGTGCCAGCAGCCCTGATGGTAGGGGGAATTCACCCCTCCACTTT.